Presented here are 23 T cell receptor beta chains from one specimen sequenced in a study of neoadjuvant anti-PD-1 for oral cavity cancer. Repertoires were generated with immunoSEQ multiplex PCR, while TCRdb's copy carries only in-frame clones and drops some. The sample shows around 68,000 clones, about 86% of them seen only once. Indicated time point: after neoadjuvant nivolumab, at surgical resection. Sequencing was performed on PBMCs, taken after nivolumab (anti-PD-1) treatment. The source is a person aged 35-80 years with oral cavity squamous cell carcinoma.

By frequency in the sample, this clone is medium-sized. This chain links TRBV10-3 with TRBJ1-5, with D unclear. There are 12 residues in the CDR3. V was trimmed by 5 bases and J by 4 bases, leaving 6 bases between them. In germline, CDR1 is ENHRY, CDR2 SYGVKD. Written as DNA, the CDR3 is TGTGCCATCAGTCCGGGGAATCAGCCCCAGCATTTT. Its protein product is CAISPGNQPQHF.

The chain combines TRBV4-2 with TRBJ1-1; D is undetermined. Trimming pared 5 bases from V and 0 bases from J, leaving 4 bases between. The germline V gene encodes CDR1 LGHNA and CDR2 YNFKEQ. CDR3 length equals 12 residues. DNA for the CDR3: TGTGCCAGCAGCTCAGTGAACACTGAAGCTTTCTTT. It encodes CASSSVNTEAFF.

The chain is built from TRBV5-1 and TRBJ2-4; D is perhaps TRBD1 (6 bases). Deletions cut 0 bases from V and 8 bases from J, with 9 bases between. CDR3 length: 13 amino acids. Germline V gene sequence: CDR1 SGHRS, CDR2 YFSETQ. CDR3 coding DNA: TGCGCCAGCAGCTTGGACAGGGTTGACATTCAGTACTTC. It translates to CASSLDRVDIQYF. Full variable domain (outside the CDR3, taken from reference TRBV5-1 and TRBJ2-4): KAGVTQTPRYLIKTRGQQVTLSCSPISGHRSVSWYQQTPGQGLQFLFEYFSETQRNKGNFPGRFSGRQFSNSRSEMNVSTLELGDSALYLCASSLDRVDIQYFGAGTRLSVL.

This chain's CDR3 is CASSLDRRGYTF. The CDR3 DNA follows: TGTGCCAGCAGCTTAGATCGCCGAGGCTACACCTTC. The genes are TRBV11-2 and TRBJ1-2; D unclear. The germline CDR1 and CDR2 sequences are SGHAT and FQNNGV. This CDR3 region has 12 residues. V shed 0 bases and J shed 8 bases, with 7 bases lying between them. The variable domain in full, with the rest retrieved from reference TRBV11-2 and TRBJ1-2, is EAGVAQSPRYKIIEKRQSVAFWCNPISGHATLYWYQQILGQGPKLLIQFQNNGVVDDSQLPKDRFSAERLKGVDSTLKIQPAKLEDSAVYLCASSLDRRGYTFGSGTRLTVV.

The chain carries TRBV6-6 and TRBJ1-1; possibly TRBD1 for D (5 bases). V dropped 6 bases and J dropped 0 bases, with 11 bases sitting between them. The CDR3 length is 14 residues. Germline V gives CDR1 MNHNY, CDR2 SVGAGI (reference sequence). The CDR3 nucleotides are TGTGCCAGCAGACTCCGGGGGGTGAACACTGAAGCTTTCTTT. It yields the protein CASRLRGVNTEAFF.

This sequence joins TRBV2 and TRBJ1-1, with D hard to call. The V gene's germline CDR1 is SNHLY and CDR2 FYNNEI. V gave up 6 bases and J gave up 0 bases, with 11 bases separating them. The CDR3 has 14 residues. In DNA, the CDR3 is TGTGCCAGCAGCCCCCTTCAGATGAACACTGAAGCTTTCTTT. Encoded protein: CASSPLQMNTEAFF.

The V call is TRBV28, the J call TRBJ1-4; D perhaps matches TRBD1 (6 bases). The CDR3 sequence is 18 residues long. Germline CDR1 reads MDHEN; CDR2 reads SYDVKM. Between the trimmed V and J ends, which lost 4 bases and 3 bases, there was a span of 21 bases. CDR3 sequence: CASSSGVRYNWANEKLFF. In DNA, the CDR3 is TGTGCCAGCAGTTCAGGGGTGAGGTACAATTGGGCTAATGAAAAACTGTTTTTT. The full variable domain, in which reference TRBV28 and TRBJ1-4 provide the parts outside the CDR3, is DVKVTQSSRYLVKRTGEKVFLECVQDMDHENMFWYRQDPGLGLRLIYFSYDVKMKEKGDIPEGYSVSREKKERFSLILESASTNQTSMYLCASSSGVRYNWANEKLFFGSGTQLSVL.

The V gene is TRBV6-6, the J gene TRBJ1-5; D perhaps matches TRBD1 (6 bases). The CDR3 covers 14 residues. Trimming left V 0 bases short and J 10 bases short, with 13 bases between. CDR1 and CDR2 from the germline V gene are MNHNY and SVGAGI (reference sequence). CDR3 region: CASSYSTQGGPQHF. In DNA, the CDR3 is TGTGCCAGCAGTTACTCGACACAGGGAGGACCCCAGCATTTT.

V is TRBV11-2 and J is TRBJ1-1; a weak D match, TRBD1 (5 bases). CDR1 and CDR2 (germline): SGHAT, FQNNGV. This CDR3 is 13 amino acids long. V lost 5 bases and J lost 7, with 14 bases in between. The CDR3 is CASSGPGRVEAFF. The CDR3 DNA sequence: TGTGCCAGCAGCGGACCGGGACGGGTTGAAGCTTTCTTT.

The chain carries TRBV11-3 and TRBJ2-1; D might be TRBD2 (6 bases). Between the trimmed V and J ends, which lost 5 bases and 2 bases, there was a span of 10 bases. Per germline, CDR1 SGHNT and CDR2 YENEEA. CDR3 length: 14 amino acids. CDR3 amino acids: CASSPGGTYNEQFF. The CDR3 bases are TGTGCCAGCAGCCCCGGGGGTACCTACAATGAGCAGTTCTTC.

This clone was counted between two and nine times. J is TRBJ1-1 and V is TRBV4-1; TRBD1 agrees at 10 bases. Trimming removed 4 bases from V and 7 bases from J; junction bases left unmatched: 9. The germline gives CDR1 MGHRA, CDR2 YSYEKL. The CDR3 consists of 15 residues. In DNA form, the CDR3 reads TGCGCCAGCAGCCTAAGACAGGGGGCATTTAGTGAAGCTTTCTTT. Translated, it gives CASSLRQGAFSEAFF.

CDR3 nucleotides: TGTGCCAGCAGTCGGGACATCTTCTACGAGCAGTACTTC. It encodes CASSRDIFYEQYF. The gene calls are TRBV6-4 and TRBJ2-7; TRBD1 might be the D (6 bases). Germline V gene lookup returns CDR1 MRHNA and CDR2 SNTAGT. V was cut by 5 bases and J by 3 bases, with 11 bases left in between. The CDR3 spans 13 residues.

In its sample, this clone was seen a few times. V and J are TRBV6-1 and TRBJ2-7, with D perhaps matching TRBD2 (6 bases). The CDR3 extends over 15 amino acids. V lost 6 bases to trimming and J lost 5 bases, with 20 bases between them. CDR1 and CDR2 from the germline V gene are MNHNS and SASEGT. CDR3 bases: TGTGCCAGCAGGGAGCACGGGGGTAGTGTAAACGAGCAGTACTTC. Translated: CASREHGGSVNEQYF.

This clone was recorded once. The chain recombines TRBV6-5 with TRBJ2-2; D ambiguous. The ends were cut back, 6 bases at V and 7 bases at J, with 9 bases in the middle. The germline V gene has CDR1 MNHEY and CDR2 SVGAGI. The CDR3 runs 12 residues. CDR3 amino acids: CASRGWGGELFF. The CDR3 DNA reads as TGTGCCAGCAGAGGTTGGGGCGGGGAGCTGTTTTTT.

This clone was observed a single time. The chain has TRBV19 and TRBJ2-3; D gene uncertain. The germline V gene encodes CDR1 LNHDA and CDR2 SQIVND (reference sequence). This CDR3 has 16 residues. V gave up 7 bases and J gave up 5 bases, with 22 bases separating them. The CDR3 DNA reads as TGTGCCAGTACCTATAACTGGGGTACGAATGGAGATACGCAGTATTTT. Translated, it gives CASTYNWGTNGDTQYF.

The chain links TRBV5-1 to TRBJ2-7; 8 nucleotides line up with TRBD2. J was trimmed by 4 bases and V by 0 bases; bases with no gene match: 3. This CDR3 comprises 14 residues. CDR1 is SGHRS, CDR2 YFSETQ, per germline. CDR3 protein: CASSLASGSYEQYF. DNA of the CDR3: TGCGCCAGCAGCTTGGCCAGCGGGAGTTACGAGCAGTACTTC.

This clone came up once. The chain has TRBV10-3 and TRBJ1-2, with D possibly matching TRBD1 (5 bases). V lost 3 bases and J lost 3, with 11 bases in between. CDR1 and CDR2 (germline): ENHRY, SYGVKD. The length of the CDR3 is 14 residues. The chain's CDR3 is CAISDGAQDYGYTF. In DNA, the CDR3 is TGTGCCATCAGTGATGGGGCCCAAGACTATGGCTACACCTTC.

V gene TRBV30 combines with J gene TRBJ2-7, with 11 bases lining up with TRBD2. Germline CDR1 and CDR2: GTSNPN and SVGIG (reference sequence). The CDR3 runs 14 residues. The trim removed 4 bases at V and 3 bases at J, leaving 5 bases unmatched. The CDR3 spells CAWNRLAGSYEQYF. In DNA form, the CDR3 reads TGTGCCTGGAACCGACTAGCGGGAAGCTACGAGCAGTACTTC.

The chain links TRBV10-3 to TRBJ2-7, with TRBD2 matching 11 bases. The junction had 13 bases not matched to a gene; V was cut back by 11 bases and J by 4 bases. The CDR3 runs 15 residues. CDR1 and CDR2 (germline): ENHRY, SYGVKD. CDR3 in amino acids: CALSSGGTQLYEQYF. CDR3 coding DNA: TGTGCCCTGTCTAGCGGGGGGACACAACTATACGAGCAGTACTTC.

The chain uses TRBV7-8 and TRBJ1-4; tentatively, D is TRBD1 (5 bases). The CDR3 covers 14 residues. V was clipped by 5 bases and J by 0 bases, with 7 bases between them. Germline V CDR1 and CDR2: SGHVS, FQNEAQ. The CDR3 region has the DNA TGTGCCAGCAGCGTACAGGCAACTAATGAAAAACTGTTTTTT. This translates into CASSVQATNEKLFF.

This chain connects TRBV7-2 to TRBJ2-4, with TRBD1 as a possible D gene (6 bases). V dropped 1 base and J dropped 0 bases, with 16 bases sitting between them. The germline V gene has CDR1 SGHTA and CDR2 FQGNSA. CDR3 size: 18 residues. CDR3 sequence: CASSLEGVVLLAKNIQYF. The CDR3 DNA sequence: TGTGCCAGCAGCTTAGAGGGGGTGGTGCTTTTAGCCAAAAACATTCAGTACTTC.

This rearrangement joins TRBV25-1 to TRBJ1-5, with D hard to call. Germline V gives CDR1 MGHDK, CDR2 SYGVNS. V was cut by 3 bases and J by 5 bases, with 14 bases left in between. The CDR3 runs 15 residues. CDR3 coding DNA: TGTGCCAGCAGTGAGCCAGGTGAGGGCCATCAGCCCCAGCATTTT. Translation: CASSEPGEGHQPQHF. Variable domain in full (rest from reference TRBV25-1 and TRBJ1-5): EADIYQTPRYLVIGTGKKITLECSQTMGHDKMYWYQQDPGMELHLIHYSYGVNSTEKGDLSSESTVSRIRTEHFPLTLESARPSHTSQYLCASSEPGEGHQPQHFGDGTRLSIL.

The chain uses TRBV2 and TRBJ2-7; D is undetermined. V lost 7 bases to trimming and J lost 0 bases, with 10 bases between them. Germline CDR1 reads SNHLY; CDR2 reads FYNNEI. The CDR3 runs to 13 residues. The DNA for the CDR3 is TGTGCCAGCACCCCACTGATCTCCTACGAGCAGTACTTC. Its protein is CASTPLISYEQYF.